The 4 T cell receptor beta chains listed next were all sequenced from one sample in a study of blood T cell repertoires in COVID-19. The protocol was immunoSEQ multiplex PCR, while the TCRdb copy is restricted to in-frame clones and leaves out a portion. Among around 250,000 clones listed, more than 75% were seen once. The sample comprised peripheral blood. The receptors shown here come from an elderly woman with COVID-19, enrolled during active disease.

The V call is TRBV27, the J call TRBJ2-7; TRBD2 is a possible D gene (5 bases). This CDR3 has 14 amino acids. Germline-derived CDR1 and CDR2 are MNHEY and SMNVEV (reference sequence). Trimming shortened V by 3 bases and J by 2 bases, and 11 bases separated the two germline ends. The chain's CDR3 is CASSLSGIPYEQYF. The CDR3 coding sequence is TGTGCCAGCAGTTTGTCGGGGATACCCTACGAGCAGTACTTC.

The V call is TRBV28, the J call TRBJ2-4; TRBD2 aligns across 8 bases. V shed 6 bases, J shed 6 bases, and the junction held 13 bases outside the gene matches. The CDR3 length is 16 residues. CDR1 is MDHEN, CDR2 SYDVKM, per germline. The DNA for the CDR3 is TGTGCCAGCAGGCCGCTCTCGGGGGGGTCCGGAAACATTCAGTACTTC. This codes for CASRPLSGGSGNIQYF. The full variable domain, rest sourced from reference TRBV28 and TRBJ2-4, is DVKVTQSSRYLVKRTGEKVFLECVQDMDHENMFWYRQDPGLGLRLIYFSYDVKMKEKGDIPEGYSVSREKKERFSLILESASTNQTSMYLCASRPLSGGSGNIQYFGAGTRLSVL.

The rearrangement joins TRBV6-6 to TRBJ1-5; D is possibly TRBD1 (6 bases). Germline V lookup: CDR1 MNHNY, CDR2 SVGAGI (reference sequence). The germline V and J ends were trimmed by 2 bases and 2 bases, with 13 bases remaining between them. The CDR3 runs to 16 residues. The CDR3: CASSYPRGGGNQPQHF. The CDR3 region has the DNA TGTGCCAGCAGTTACCCACGCGGGGGCGGCAATCAGCCCCAGCATTTT.

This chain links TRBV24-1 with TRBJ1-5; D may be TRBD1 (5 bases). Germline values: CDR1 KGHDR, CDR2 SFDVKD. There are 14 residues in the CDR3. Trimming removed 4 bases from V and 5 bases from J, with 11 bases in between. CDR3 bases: TGTGCCACCAGTGAGGGGGGAGTTCATCAGCCCCAGCATTTT. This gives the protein CATSEGGVHQPQHF.